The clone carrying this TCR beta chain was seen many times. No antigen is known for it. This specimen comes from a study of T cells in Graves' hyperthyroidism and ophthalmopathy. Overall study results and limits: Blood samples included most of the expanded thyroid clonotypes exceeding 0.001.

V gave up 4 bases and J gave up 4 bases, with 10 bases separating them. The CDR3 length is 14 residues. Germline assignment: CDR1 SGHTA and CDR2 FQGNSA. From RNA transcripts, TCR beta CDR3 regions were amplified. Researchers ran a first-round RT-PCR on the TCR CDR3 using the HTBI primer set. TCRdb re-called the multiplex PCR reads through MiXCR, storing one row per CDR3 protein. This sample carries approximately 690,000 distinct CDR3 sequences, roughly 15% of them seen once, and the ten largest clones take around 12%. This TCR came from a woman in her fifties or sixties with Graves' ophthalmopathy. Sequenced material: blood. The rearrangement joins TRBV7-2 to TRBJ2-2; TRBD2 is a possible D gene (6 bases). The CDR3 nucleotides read TGTGCCAGCAGCTGGAGGGACGCCACCGGGGAGCTGTTTTTT. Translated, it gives CASSWRDATGELFF.